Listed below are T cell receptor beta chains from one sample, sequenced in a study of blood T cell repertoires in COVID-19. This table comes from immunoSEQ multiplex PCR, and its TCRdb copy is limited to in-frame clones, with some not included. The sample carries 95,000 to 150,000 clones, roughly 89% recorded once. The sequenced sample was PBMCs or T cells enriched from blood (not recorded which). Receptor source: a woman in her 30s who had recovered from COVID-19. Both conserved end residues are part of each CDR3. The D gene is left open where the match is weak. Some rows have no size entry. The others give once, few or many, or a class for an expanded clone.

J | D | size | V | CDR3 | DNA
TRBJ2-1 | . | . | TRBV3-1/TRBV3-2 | CASSPLRGPGEQFF | TGTGCCAGCAGCCCCCTGAGAGGGCCAGGTGAGCAGTTCTTC
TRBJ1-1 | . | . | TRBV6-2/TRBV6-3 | CASSYTGKTEAFF | TGTGCCAGCAGTTACACAGGGAAGACTGAAGCTTTCTTT
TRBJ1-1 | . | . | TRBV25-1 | CASSPWGGTEAFF | TGTGCCAGCAGTCCCTGGGGGGGAACTGAAGCTTTCTTT
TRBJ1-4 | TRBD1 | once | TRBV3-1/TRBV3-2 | CASSQDVGQGMGEKLFF | TGTGCCAGCAGCCAAGATGTGGGACAGGGGATGGGCGAAAAACTGTTTTTT
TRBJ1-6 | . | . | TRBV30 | CAWSGTGYGSPLHF | TGTGCCTGGAGTGGAACAGGGTACGGATCACCCCTCCACTTT
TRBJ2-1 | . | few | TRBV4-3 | CASSQGGLGLPYNEQFF | TGCGCCAGCAGCCAAGGGGGGTTAGGACTACCCTACAATGAGCAGTTCTTC
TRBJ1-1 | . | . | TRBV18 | CASSPLRGRVNTEAFF | TGTGCCAGCTCACCACTAAGGGGCAGGGTGAACACTGAAGCTTTCTTT
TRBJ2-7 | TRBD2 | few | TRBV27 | CASSLRLAGVEEQYF | TGTGCCAGCAGTTTGCGGCTAGCGGGAGTGGAAGAGCAGTACTTC
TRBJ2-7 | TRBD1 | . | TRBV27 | CASSLSGRGLHEQYF | TGTGCCAGCAGTTTATCGGGCAGGGGGCTCCACGAGCAGTACTTC
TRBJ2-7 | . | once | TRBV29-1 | CSVVGAPRAPYEQYF | TGCAGCGTTGTGGGGGCGCCTAGAGCCCCCTACGAGCAGTACTTC
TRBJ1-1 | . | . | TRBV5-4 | CASSLPVQGMNTEAFF | TGTGCCAGCAGCTTACCCGTCCAGGGGATGAACACTGAAGCTTTCTTT
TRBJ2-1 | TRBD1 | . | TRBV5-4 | CASSGGGQGNIDEQFF | TGTGCCAGCAGCGGCGGGGGACAGGGAAATATTGATGAGCAGTTCTTC
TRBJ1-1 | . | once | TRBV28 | CASSLSSGRFGAFF | TGTGCCAGCAGTTTAAGTTCAGGTCGGTTTGGAGCTTTCTTT
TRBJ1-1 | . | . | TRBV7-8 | CASSRTGENTEAFF | TGTGCCAGCAGCCGAACGGGGGAGAACACTGAAGCTTTCTTT
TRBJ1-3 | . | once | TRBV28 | CASRRRTSLGNTIYF | TGTGCCAGCAGACGACGGACTTCTCTTGGAAACACCATATATTTT
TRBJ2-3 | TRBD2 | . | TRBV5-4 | CASSRGSGGKVAQYF | TGTGCCAGCAGCAGAGGTAGCGGGGGGAAAGTAGCGCAGTATTTT
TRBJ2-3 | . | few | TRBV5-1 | CASSLQGFPSTDTQYF | TGCGCCAGCAGCCTCCAGGGGTTCCCTAGCACAGATACGCAGTATTTT
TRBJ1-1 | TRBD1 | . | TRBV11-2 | CASNLGLRGRGTEAFF | TGTGCCAGCAACTTAGGGTTGAGGGGGCGTGGTACTGAAGCTTTCTTT
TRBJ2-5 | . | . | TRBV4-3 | CASSQDSRVWETQYF | TGCGCCAGCAGCCAAGATTCCAGGGTATGGGAGACCCAGTACTTC
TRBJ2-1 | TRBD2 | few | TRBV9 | CASSPMSGRSNEQFF | TGTGCCAGCAGCCCCATGAGCGGGAGGTCCAATGAGCAGTTCTTC
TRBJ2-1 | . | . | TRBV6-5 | CASSSGVLYNEQFF | TGTGCCAGCAGTTCAGGGGTGCTCTACAATGAGCAGTTCTTC
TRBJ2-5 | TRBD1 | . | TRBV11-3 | CASSLGQGDQETQYF | TGTGCCAGCAGCTTGGGACAGGGCGACCAAGAGACCCAGTACTTC
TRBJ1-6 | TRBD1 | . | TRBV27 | CASSLEGAYNSPLHF | TGTGCCAGCAGTTTAGAGGGGGCGTATAATTCACCCCTCCACTTT
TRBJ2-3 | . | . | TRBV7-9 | CASSPQGTDTQYF | TGTGCCAGCAGCCCCCAGGGGACAGATACGCAGTATTTT
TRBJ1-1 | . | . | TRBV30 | CAWSSRGTEAFF | TGTGCCTGGAGTTCGAGGGGGACTGAAGCTTTCTTT
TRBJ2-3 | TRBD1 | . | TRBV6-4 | CASSSGQGLSTDTQYF | TGTGCCAGCAGCTCGGGACAGGGACTTAGCACAGATACGCAGTATTTT
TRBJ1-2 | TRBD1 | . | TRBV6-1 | CASSSGTGAGYTF | TGTGCCAGCAGTTCCGGGACAGGGGCTGGCTACACCTTC
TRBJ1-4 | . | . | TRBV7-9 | CASSLTMTAEKLFF | TGTGCCAGCAGCCTGACAATGACGGCAGAAAAACTGTTTTTT
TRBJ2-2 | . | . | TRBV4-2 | CASSQAYGGDGSNTGELFF | TGTGCCAGCAGCCAAGCCTATGGGGGCGACGGATCGAACACCGGGGAGCTGTTTTTT
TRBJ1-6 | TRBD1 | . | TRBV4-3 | CASSQDPGGGGSPLHF | TGCGCCAGCAGCCAAGATCCAGGAGGGGGCGGTTCACCCCTCCACTTT
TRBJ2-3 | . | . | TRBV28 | CASSLTGLGTQYF | TGTGCCAGCAGTCTCACAGGTTTGGGTACGCAGTATTTT
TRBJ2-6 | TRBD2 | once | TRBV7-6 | CASGGGKGANVLTF | TGTGCCAGCGGGGGAGGGAAGGGGGCCAACGTCCTGACTTTC
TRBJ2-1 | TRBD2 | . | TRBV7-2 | CASSLGGRAPGNEQFF | TGTGCCAGCAGCTTAGGTGGGAGGGCTCCTGGCAATGAGCAGTTCTTC
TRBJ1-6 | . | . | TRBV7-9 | CASSPGVSSYNSPLHF | TGTGCCAGCAGCCCTGGAGTTAGCTCCTATAATTCACCCCTCCACTTT
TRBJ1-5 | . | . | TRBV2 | CASSERGFYQPQHF | TGTGCCAGCAGTGAGAGAGGTTTCTATCAGCCCCAGCATTTT
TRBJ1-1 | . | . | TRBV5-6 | CASSLAWGLTGLNTEAFF | TGTGCCAGCAGCTTGGCCTGGGGTTTAACAGGGTTGAACACTGAAGCTTTCTTT
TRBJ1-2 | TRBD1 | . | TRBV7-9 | CASRHRQGDNYGYTF | TGTGCCAGCAGGCATCGACAGGGAGATAACTATGGCTACACCTTC
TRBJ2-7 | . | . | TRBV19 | CASSIRHTYEQYF | TGTGCCAGTAGTATACGCCACACCTACGAGCAGTACTTC
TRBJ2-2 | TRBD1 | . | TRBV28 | CASSLRTGMTTGELFF | TGTGCCAGCAGTCTAAGGACAGGGATGACTACCGGGGAGCTGTTTTTT
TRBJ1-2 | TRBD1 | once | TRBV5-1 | CASSRDSNYGYTF | TGCGCCAGCAGCAGGGACAGTAACTATGGCTACACCTTC
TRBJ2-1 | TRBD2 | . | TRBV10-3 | CASTTSGLAEEQFF | TGTGCCTCAACTACCTCGGGACTAGCGGAGGAGCAGTTCTTC
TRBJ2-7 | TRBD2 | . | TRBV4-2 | CASSQGLAGAYEQYF | TGTGCCAGCAGCCAAGGACTAGCGGGAGCCTACGAGCAGTACTTC
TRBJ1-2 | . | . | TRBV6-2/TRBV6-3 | CASSRDRTWGGYTF | TGTGCCAGCAGCCGAGACAGGACCTGGGGAGGCTACACCTTC
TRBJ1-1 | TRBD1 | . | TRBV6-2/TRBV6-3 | CASSYSISGQGNTEAFF | TGTGCCAGCAGTTACTCCATTTCGGGACAGGGGAACACTGAAGCTTTCTTT
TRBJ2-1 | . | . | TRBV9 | CASSARQETSYNEQFF | TGTGCCAGCAGCGCCAGACAGGAGACCTCCTACAATGAGCAGTTCTTC
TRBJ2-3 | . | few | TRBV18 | CASSPVGSPDTQYF | TGTGCCAGCTCACCGGTGGGCTCCCCAGATACGCAGTATTTT
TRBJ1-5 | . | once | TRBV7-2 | CASSLLFNSNQPQHF | TGTGCCAGCAGCTTACTCTTTAATAGCAATCAGCCCCAGCATTTT
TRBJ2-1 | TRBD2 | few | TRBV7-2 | CASSLAGPSYNEQFF | TGTGCCAGCAGTCTAGCGGGCCCCTCCTACAATGAGCAGTTCTTC
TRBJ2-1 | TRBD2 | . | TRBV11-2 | CASSLGSLLAGANEQFF | TGTGCCAGCAGCTTAGGAAGCCTACTAGCGGGAGCTAATGAGCAGTTCTTC
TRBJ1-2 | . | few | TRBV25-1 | CASRRGSHGYTF | TGTGCCAGCCGACGAGGTAGTCACGGCTACACCTTC
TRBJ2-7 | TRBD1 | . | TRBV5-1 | CASSLLRGQPYEQYF | TGCGCCAGCAGCTTGCTAAGGGGGCAACCTTACGAGCAGTACTTC
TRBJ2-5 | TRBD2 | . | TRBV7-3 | CASSLSRLAGVEETQYF | TGTGCCAGCAGCCTTTCGCGACTAGCGGGAGTAGAGGAGACCCAGTACTTC
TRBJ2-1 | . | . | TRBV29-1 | CSVEPGSRFF | TGCAGCGTTGAACCCGGGAGTCGGTTCTTC
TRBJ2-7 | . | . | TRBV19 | CASSIGRDSAYEQYF | TGTGCCAGTAGTATAGGGAGGGACAGCGCCTACGAGCAGTACTTC
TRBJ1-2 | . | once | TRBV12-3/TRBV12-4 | CASTGGPRVGYTF | TGTGCCAGCACCGGAGGACCCCGGGTCGGCTACACCTTC
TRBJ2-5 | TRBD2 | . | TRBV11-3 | CASSSKRESQETQYF | TGTGCCAGCAGCTCCAAGCGGGAAAGCCAAGAGACCCAGTACTTC
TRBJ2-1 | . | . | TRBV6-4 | CASSEGQGSYNEQFF | TGTGCCAGCAGTGAGGGTCAGGGATCCTACAATGAGCAGTTCTTC
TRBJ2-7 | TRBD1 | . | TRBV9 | CASSSYPGQGAYCSGTTYEQYF | TGTGCCAGCAGCTCCTACCCCGGACAGGGGGCCTACTGTAGCGGGACCACCTACGAGCAGTACTTC